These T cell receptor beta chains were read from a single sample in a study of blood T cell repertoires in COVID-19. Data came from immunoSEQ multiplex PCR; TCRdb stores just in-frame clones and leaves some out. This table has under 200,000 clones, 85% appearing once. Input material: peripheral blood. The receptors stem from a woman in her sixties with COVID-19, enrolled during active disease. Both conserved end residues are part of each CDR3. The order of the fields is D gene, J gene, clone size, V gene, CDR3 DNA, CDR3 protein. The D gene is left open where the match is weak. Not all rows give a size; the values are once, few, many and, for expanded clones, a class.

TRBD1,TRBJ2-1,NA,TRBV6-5,TGTGCCACCGGGACAGGGGTGAATGAGCAGTTCTTC,CATGTGVNEQFF
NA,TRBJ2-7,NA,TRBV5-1,TGCGCCAGCAGCTTGCGGGACTCCCTCTACGAGCAGTACTTC,CASSLRDSLYEQYF
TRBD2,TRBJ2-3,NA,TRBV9,TGTGCCAGCAGCGTTGGAGCGGGAGGGGGCACAGATACGCAGTATTTT,CASSVGAGGGTDTQYF
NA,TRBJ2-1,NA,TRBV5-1,TGCGCCAGCAGCCGCCGGACAGACAATGAGCAGTTCTTC,CASSRRTDNEQFF
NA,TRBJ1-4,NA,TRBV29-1,TGCAGCGTTGCGGGGGGGCGGGAAAAACTGTTTTTT,CSVAGGREKLFF
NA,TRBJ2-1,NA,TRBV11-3,TGTGCCAGCAGCTTAGGCCGTAGCTCCTACAATGAGCAGTTCTTC,CASSLGRSSYNEQFF
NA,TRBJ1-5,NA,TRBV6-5,TGTGCCAGCAGTTTCAGATCGTCGGAGCAGCCCCAGCATTTT,CASSFRSSEQPQHF
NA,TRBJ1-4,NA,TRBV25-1,TGTGCCAGCAGTGACTTGGACGGGGATAATGAAAAACTGTTTTTT,CASSDLDGDNEKLFF
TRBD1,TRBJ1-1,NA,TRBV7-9,TGTGCCAGCAGCCCACGGACAGGGAGTCGGACTGAAGCTTTCTTT,CASSPRTGSRTEAFF
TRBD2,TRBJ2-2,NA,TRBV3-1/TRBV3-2,TGTGCCAGCAGCCCTACCTCCATTCTAGCGGGGGGAGTGATGGGCAGAGAGAACGGGGAGCTGTTTTTT,CASSPTSILAGGVMGRENGELFF
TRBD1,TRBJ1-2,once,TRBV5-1,TGCGCCAGCAGTCCCAGAGCGGGACAGGGATTAGCTAACTATGGCTACACCTTC,CASSPRAGQGLANYGYTF
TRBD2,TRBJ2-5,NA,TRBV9,TGTGCCAGCAGCGGATCTAGCGGGAGGGCCGGGGAGACCCAGTACTTC,CASSGSSGRAGETQYF
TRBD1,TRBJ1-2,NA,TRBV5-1,TGCGCCAGCAGCTTGGGGGACAGGGACCTCCTAAGCTATGGCTACACCTTC,CASSLGDRDLLSYGYTF
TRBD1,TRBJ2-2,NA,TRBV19,TGTGCCAGTAGTATACTCCGGGACAGGGGGGCCACCGGGGAGCTGTTTTTT,CASSILRDRGATGELFF
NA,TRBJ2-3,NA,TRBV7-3,TGTGCCAGCAGCTCACCAGGGGATACGCAGTATTTT,CASSSPGDTQYF
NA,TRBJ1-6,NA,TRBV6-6,TGTGCCAGCAGTCCCCGAGAAGGACTGAGCTCCTATAATTCACCCCTCCACTTT,CASSPREGLSSYNSPLHF
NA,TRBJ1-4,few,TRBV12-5,TGTGCTAGTGGTTTGGTTGGCGGGGCAACTAATGAAAAACTGTTTTTT,CASGLVGGATNEKLFF
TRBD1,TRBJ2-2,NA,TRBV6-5,TGTGCCAGCAGTATATCAGGGGGCACCGGGGAGCTGTTTTTT,CASSISGGTGELFF
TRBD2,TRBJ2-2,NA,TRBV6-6,TGTGCCAGCAGTCCCTCTGCGGTAGCGGGGTTCACCGGGGAGCTGTTTTTT,CASSPSAVAGFTGELFF
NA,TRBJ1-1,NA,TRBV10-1,TGCGCCAGCAGTAATACGGGGAACACTGAAGCTTTCTTT,CASSNTGNTEAFF
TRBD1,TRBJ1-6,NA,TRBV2,TGTGCCAGCAGTGCGGACAGGAATAATTCACCCCTCCACTTT,CASSADRNNSPLHF
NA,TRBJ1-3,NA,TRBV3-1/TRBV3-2,TGTGCCAGCAGCCGCCGGGACATTGGAAACACCATATATTTT,CASSRRDIGNTIYF
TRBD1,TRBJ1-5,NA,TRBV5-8,TGTGCCAGCAGCACTGGACAGGGCCTAAGCAATCAGCCCCAGCATTTT,CASSTGQGLSNQPQHF
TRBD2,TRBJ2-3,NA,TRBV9,TGTGCCAGCAGCTCGCCTATCAAACCTAGCGGGGGGGCATTATCGGTTTCACTGGATACGCAGTATTTT,CASSSPIKPSGGALSVSLDTQYF
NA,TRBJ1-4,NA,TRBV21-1,TGTGCCAGCAGCGATGCTCAGGGAGGGATGAATGAAAAACTGTTTTTT,CASSDAQGGMNEKLFF
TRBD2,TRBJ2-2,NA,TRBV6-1,TGTGCCAGCAGTGATCGCAGCGGGAGGATCGGGGAGCTGTTTTTT,CASSDRSGRIGELFF
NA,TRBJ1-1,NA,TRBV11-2,TGTGCCAGCAGCTTACGGGAGGTGGTGAACACTGAAGCTTTCTTT,CASSLREVVNTEAFF
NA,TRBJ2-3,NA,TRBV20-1,TGCAGTGCTAGTGACCGAGATACGCAGTATTTT,CSASDRDTQYF
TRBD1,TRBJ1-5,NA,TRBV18,TGTGCCAGCTGGCCGGGACAGGGCGGTCAGCCCCAGCATTTT,CASWPGQGGQPQHF
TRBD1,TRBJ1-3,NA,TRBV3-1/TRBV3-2,TGTGCCAGCAGCCAAGTCCGGACAGGGGCTGGAAACACCATATATTTT,CASSQVRTGAGNTIYF
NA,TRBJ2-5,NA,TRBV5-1,TGCGCCAGCAGCTGGGGACTTAGATTAGAGACCCAGTACTTC,CASSWGLRLETQYF
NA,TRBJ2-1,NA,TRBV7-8,TGTGCCAGCAGCTTAGGGCGGTCGAGGGATGAGCAGTTCTTC,CASSLGRSRDEQFF
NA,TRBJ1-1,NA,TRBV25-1,TGTGCCAGCAGTGAATATTCGGGTATGGGTGAAGCTTTCTTT,CASSEYSGMGEAFF
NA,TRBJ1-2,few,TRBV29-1,TGCAGCGTTGAAGCACGGGACAACCACTATGGCTACACCTTC,CSVEARDNHYGYTF
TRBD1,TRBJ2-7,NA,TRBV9,TGTGCCAGCAGCGTAGGGACAGGGGTCTACGAGCAGTACTTC,CASSVGTGVYEQYF
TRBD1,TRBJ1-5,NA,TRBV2,TGTGCCAGCCTAAAAGGGACAGCCAACAATCAGCCCCAGCATTTT,CASLKGTANNQPQHF
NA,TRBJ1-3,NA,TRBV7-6,TGTGCCAGCAGCTTTTACGAGGACTCCCGGAGGGGAAACACCATATATTTT,CASSFYEDSRRGNTIYF
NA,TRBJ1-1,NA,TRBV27,TGTGCCAGCAGTTTAGAATCAGGAATGAACACTGAAGCTTTCTTT,CASSLESGMNTEAFF
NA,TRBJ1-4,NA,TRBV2,TGTGCCAGCACCACACAGACCCAAAGAAATGAAAAACTGTTTTTT,CASTTQTQRNEKLFF
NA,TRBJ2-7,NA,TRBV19,TGTGCCAGTAGTACCCGTCCGGGGGTCGAGCAGTACTTC,CASSTRPGVEQYF
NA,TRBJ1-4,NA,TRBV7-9,TGTGCCAGCAGCTTAGTGCAGGATTTGTCCGTAAATGAAAAACTGTTTTTT,CASSLVQDLSVNEKLFF
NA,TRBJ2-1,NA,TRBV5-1,TGCGCCAGCAGCTTGGCACGAGGAGAGAGGGGGACCCACAATGAGCAGTTCTTC,CASSLARGERGTHNEQFF
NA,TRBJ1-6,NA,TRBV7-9,TGTGCCAGCAGCCGCTCGGGTTCACCCCTCCACTTT,CASSRSGSPLHF
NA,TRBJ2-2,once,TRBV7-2,TGTGCCAGCAGCCCAGGGGGGTCGAACACCGGGGAGCTGTTTTTT,CASSPGGSNTGELFF
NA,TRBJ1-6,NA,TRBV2,TGTGCCAGCGGGCGATTAAATTCACCCCTCCACTTT,CASGRLNSPLHF
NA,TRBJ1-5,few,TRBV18,TGTGCCAGCTCGATACAGGGAGTTCCTAGCAATCAGCCCCAGCATTTT,CASSIQGVPSNQPQHF
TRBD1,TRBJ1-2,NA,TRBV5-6,TGTGCCAGCAGCTTGTGGGGACAGGGAGTTGGCTACACCTTC,CASSLWGQGVGYTF
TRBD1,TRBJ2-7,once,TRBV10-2,TGCGCCAGCATAAATTCGGCAGGGGGCACCTACGAGCAGTACTTC,CASINSAGGTYEQYF
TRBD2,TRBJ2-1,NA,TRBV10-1,TGCGCCAGCAGTGAGGAGCCTAGCGGGGCCTACAATGAGCAGTTCTTC,CASSEEPSGAYNEQFF
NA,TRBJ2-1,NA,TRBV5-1,TGCGCCAGCAGCTCTGGGGGCCCTGAGCAGTTCTTC,CASSSGGPEQFF